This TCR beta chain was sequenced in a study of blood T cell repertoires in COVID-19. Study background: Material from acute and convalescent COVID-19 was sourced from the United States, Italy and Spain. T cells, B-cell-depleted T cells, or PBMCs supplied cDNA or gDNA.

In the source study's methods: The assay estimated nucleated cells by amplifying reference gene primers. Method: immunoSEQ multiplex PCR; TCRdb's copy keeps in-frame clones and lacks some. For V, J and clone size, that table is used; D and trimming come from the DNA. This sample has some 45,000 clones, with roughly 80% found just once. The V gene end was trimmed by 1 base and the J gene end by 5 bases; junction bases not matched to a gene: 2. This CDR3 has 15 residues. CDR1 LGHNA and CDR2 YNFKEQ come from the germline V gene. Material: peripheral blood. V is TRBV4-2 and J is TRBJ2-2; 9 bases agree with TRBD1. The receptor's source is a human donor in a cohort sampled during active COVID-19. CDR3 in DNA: TGTGCCAGCAGCCAAGTAGGACAGGGGACCGGGGAGCTGTTTTTT. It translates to CASSQVGQGTGELFF.